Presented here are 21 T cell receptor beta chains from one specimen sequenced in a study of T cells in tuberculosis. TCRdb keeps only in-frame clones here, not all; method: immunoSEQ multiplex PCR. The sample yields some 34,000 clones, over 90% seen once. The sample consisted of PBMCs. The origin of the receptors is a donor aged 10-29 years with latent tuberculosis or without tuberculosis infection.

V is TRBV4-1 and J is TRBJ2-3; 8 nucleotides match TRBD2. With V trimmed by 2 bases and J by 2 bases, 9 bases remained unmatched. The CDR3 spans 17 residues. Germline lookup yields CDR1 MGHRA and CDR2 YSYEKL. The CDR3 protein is CASSQTGTSGLTDTQYF. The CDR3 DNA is TGCGCCAGCAGCCAAACCGGGACTAGTGGACTCACAGATACGCAGTATTTT.

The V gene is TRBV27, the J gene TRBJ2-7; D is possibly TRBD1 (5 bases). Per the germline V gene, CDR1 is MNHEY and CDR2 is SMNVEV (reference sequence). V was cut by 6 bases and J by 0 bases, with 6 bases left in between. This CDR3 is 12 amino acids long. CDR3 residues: CASRGLSYEQYF. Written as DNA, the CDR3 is TGTGCCAGCAGGGGGCTCTCCTACGAGCAGTACTTC.

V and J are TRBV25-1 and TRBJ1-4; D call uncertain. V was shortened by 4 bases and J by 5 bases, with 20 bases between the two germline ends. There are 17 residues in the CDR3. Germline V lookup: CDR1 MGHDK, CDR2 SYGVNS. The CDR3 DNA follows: TGTGCCAGCAGTGGCCCCGGGAAAGAGGTCGGCAATGAAAAACTGTTTTTT. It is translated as CASSGPGKEVGNEKLFF. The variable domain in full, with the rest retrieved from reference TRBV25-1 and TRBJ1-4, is EADIYQTPRYLVIGTGKKITLECSQTMGHDKMYWYQQDPGMELHLIHYSYGVNSTEKGDLSSESTVSRIRTEHFPLTLESARPSHTSQYLCASSGPGKEVGNEKLFFGSGTQLSVL.

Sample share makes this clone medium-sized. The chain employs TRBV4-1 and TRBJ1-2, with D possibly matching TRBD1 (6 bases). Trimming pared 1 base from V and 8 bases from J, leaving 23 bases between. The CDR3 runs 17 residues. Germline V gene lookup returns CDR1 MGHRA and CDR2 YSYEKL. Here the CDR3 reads CASSQVYKAPGARGYTF. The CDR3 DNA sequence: TGCGCCAGCAGCCAAGTTTATAAGGCCCCAGGGGCGCGAGGCTACACCTTC.

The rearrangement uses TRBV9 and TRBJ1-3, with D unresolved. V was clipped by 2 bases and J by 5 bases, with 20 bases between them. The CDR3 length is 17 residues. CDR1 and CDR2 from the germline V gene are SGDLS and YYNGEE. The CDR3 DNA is TGTGCCAGCAGCGTGGACCCGATCGCCGGGGTACGAAACACCATATATTTT. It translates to CASSVDPIAGVRNTIYF. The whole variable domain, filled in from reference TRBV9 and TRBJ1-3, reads DSGVTQTPKHLITATGQRVTLRCSPRSGDLSVYWYQQSLDQGLQFLIQYYNGEERAKGNILERFSAQQFPDLHSELNLSSLELGDSALYFCASSVDPIAGVRNTIYFGEGSWLTVV.

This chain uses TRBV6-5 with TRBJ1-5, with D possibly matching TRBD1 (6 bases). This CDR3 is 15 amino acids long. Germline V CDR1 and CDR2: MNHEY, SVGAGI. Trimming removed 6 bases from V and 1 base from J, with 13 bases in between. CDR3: CASSPQGPSNQPQHF. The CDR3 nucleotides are TGTGCCAGCAGCCCCCAGGGGCCCAGCAATCAGCCCCAGCATTTT.

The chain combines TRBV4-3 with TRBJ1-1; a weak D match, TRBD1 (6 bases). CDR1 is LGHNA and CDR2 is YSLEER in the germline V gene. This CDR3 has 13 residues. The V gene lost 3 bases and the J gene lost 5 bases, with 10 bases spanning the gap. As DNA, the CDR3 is TGCGCCAGCAGCCACTTCGGACAGACTGAAGCTTTCTTT. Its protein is CASSHFGQTEAFF.

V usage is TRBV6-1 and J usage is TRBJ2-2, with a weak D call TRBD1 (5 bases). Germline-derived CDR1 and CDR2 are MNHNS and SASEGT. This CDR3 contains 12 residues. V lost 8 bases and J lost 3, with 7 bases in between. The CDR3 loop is CASAGHTGELFF. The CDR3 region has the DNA TGTGCCAGCGCAGGGCACACCGGGGAGCTGTTTTTT.

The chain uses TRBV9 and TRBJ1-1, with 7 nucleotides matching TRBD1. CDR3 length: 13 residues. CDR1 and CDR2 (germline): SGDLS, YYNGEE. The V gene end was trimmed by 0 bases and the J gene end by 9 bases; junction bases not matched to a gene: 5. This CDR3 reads CASSVGDRRQAFF. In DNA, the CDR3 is TGTGCCAGCAGCGTAGGGGACAGAAGGCAAGCTTTCTTT.

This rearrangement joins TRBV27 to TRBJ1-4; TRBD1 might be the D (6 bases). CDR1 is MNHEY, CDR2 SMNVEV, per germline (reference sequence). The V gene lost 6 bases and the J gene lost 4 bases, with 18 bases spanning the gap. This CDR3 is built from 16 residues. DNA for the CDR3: TGTGCCAGCAGAACCGGGACAAGTTACTATAATGAAAAACTGTTTTTT. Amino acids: CASRTGTSYYNEKLFF. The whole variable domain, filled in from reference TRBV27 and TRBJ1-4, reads EAQVTQNPRYLITVTGKKLTVTCSQNMNHEYMSWYRQDPGLGLRQIYYSMNVEVTDKGDVPEGYKVSRKEKRNFPLILESPSPNQTSLYFCASRTGTSYYNEKLFFGSGTQLSVL.

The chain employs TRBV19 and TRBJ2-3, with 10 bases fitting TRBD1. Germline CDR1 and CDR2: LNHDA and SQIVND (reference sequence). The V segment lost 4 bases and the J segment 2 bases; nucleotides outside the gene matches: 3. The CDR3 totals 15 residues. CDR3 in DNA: TGTGCCAGTAGTACGGACAGGGGGTACACAGATACGCAGTATTTT. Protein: CASSTDRGYTDTQYF.

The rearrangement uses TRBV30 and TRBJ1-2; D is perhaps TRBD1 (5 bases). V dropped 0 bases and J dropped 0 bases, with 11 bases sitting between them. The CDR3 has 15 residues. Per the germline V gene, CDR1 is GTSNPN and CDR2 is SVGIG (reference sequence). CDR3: CAWSVRAGTNYGYTF. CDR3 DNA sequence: TGTGCCTGGAGTGTAAGGGCAGGGACTAACTATGGCTACACCTTC. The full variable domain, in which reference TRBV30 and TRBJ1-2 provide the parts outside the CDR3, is SQTIHQWPATLVQPVGSPLSLECTVEGTSNPNLYWYRQAAGRGLQLLFYSVGIGQISSEVPQNLSASRPQDRQFILSSKKLLLSDSGFYLCAWSVRAGTNYGYTFGSGTRLTVV.

The CDR3 reads CASSPEDRISSYNEQFF. In nucleotides, the CDR3 is TGCGCCAGCAGCCCCGAAGACAGGATTAGCTCCTACAATGAGCAGTTCTTC. The chain combines TRBV4-1 with TRBJ2-1; maybe TRBD1 (6 bases). Looked up from germline, CDR1 is MGHRA and CDR2 is YSYEKL. V was cut by 4 bases and J by 0 bases, with 16 bases left in between. The CDR3 covers 17 residues.

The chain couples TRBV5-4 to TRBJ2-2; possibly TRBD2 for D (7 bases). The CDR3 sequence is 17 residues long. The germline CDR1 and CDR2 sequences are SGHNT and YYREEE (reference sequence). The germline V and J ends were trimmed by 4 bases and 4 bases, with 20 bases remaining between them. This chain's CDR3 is CASSPRIGGLSTGELFF. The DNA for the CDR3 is TGTGCCAGCAGCCCACGTATCGGGGGGCTTTCCACCGGGGAGCTGTTTTTT.

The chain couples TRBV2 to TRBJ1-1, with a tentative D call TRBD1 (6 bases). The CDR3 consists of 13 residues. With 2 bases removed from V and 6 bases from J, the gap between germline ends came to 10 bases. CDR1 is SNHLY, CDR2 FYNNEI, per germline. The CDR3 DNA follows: TGTGCCAGCAGTGAAACTCAGGGGTCTGAAGCTTTCTTT. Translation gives CASSETQGSEAFF. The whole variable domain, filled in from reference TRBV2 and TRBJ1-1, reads EPEVTQTPSHQVTQMGQEVILRCVPISNHLYFYWYRQILGQKVEFLVSFYNNEISEKSEIFDDQFSVERPDGSNFTLKIRSTKLEDSAMYFCASSETQGSEAFFGQGTRLTVV.

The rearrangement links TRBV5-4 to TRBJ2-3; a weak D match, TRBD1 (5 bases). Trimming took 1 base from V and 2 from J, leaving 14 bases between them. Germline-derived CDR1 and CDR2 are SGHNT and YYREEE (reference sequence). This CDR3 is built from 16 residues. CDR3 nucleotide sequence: TGTGCCAGCAGCTTGTGGGGCCGGCAGTCCACAGATACGCAGTATTTT. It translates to CASSLWGRQSTDTQYF.

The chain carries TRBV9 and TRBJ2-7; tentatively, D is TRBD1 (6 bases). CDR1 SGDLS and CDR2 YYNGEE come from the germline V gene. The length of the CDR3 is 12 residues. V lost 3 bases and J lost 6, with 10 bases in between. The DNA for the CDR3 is TGTGCCAGCAGCGAGGGACAATCCGAGCAGTACTTC. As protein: CASSEGQSEQYF.

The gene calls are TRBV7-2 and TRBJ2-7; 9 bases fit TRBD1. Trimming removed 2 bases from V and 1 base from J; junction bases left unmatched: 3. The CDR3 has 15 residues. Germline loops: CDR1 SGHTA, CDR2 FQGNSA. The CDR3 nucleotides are TGTGCCAGCAGCTTAATGGGACAGGGATCCTACGAGCAGTACTTC. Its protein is CASSLMGQGSYEQYF.

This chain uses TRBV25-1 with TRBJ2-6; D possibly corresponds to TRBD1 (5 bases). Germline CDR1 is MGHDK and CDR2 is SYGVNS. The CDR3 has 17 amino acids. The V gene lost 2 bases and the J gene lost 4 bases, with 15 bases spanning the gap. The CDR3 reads CASSETNRPAGANVLTF. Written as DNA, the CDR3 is TGTGCCAGCAGTGAAACTAACAGGCCGGCAGGGGCCAACGTCCTGACTTTC.

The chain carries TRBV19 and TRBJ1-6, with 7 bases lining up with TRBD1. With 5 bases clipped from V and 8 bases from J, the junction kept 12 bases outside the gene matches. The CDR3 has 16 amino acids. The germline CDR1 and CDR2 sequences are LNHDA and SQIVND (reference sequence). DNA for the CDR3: TGTGCCAGTAGTCCGACAGGGCCTGCCATTTATTCACCCCTCCACTTT. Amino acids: CASSPTGPAIYSPLHF.

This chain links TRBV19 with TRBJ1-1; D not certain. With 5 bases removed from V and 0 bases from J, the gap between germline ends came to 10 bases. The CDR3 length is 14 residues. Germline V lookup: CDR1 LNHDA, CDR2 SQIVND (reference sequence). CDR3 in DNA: TGTGCCAGTAGTGCCCCAGTGATGAACACTGAAGCTTTCTTT. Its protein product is CASSAPVMNTEAFF.